The clone carrying this TCR beta chain was counted a few times. The antigen is unknown. The data originate from a study of post-analysis software for immune sequencing data. About the research overall: Clinical courses comprised relapsing-remitting, secondary progressive and progressive-relapsing multiple sclerosis.

Trimming took 5 bases from V and 11 from J; bases not matched to a gene: 11. The CDR3 is 16 residues long. Carried by the TCR beta cDNA libraries were unique molecular identifiers. Each sample of roughly 0.9 to 11 million input T cells yielded 500,000 or so cDNA molecules, so each molecule approximated one T cell. One entry per CDR3 protein, called by TCRdb with MiXCR from the PCR reads. The profile covers around 500,000 distinct CDR3 sequences, with around 36% appearing a single time and approximately 6% taken by the ten largest. General observations from the study: Compared against controls, patients with multiple sclerosis displayed significantly lower normalized Chao1 diversity. F-measure co-clustering was strong for batch-matched samples. Four or five TRBV segments, including TRBV5-6, TRBV5-1 and TRBV20-1, were more frequent in patients than controls.

The chain couples TRBV12-3 or TRBV12-4 to TRBJ2-5, with 16 bases matching TRBD2. The sample consisted of blood. This sequence originates from a girl aged 2-17 years with multiple sclerosis. The CDR3 region has the DNA TGTGCCAGCAGTCCGGGACTAGCGGGGGGGCCGTCTGAGCAGTACTTC. Protein: CASSPGLAGGPSEQYF.